The text below deals with one T cell receptor beta chain. The antigen is unknown. The investigators amplified TCR beta CDR3 regions from RNA transcripts. Carried out on the TCR CDR3, a first-round RT-PCR used the HTBI primer set. One entry per CDR3 protein, called by TCRdb with MiXCR from the multiplex PCR reads. The sample records roughly 570,000 distinct CDR3 sequences, 46% being singletons. Diagnoses used clinical symptoms, serum thyroxine and TRAb, thyroid ultrasound and orbital computed tomography. The data are from a study of T cells in Graves' hyperthyroidism and ophthalmopathy. Whole-study findings and limits: In blood, most of the thyroid clonotypes expanded above 0.001 were also present. The model made its ophthalmopathy prediction, and onset followed a median 6.5 months later.

Looked up from germline, CDR1 is SQVTM and CDR2 is ANQGSEA. The CDR3 runs to 12 residues. The trim removed 8 bases at V and 3 bases at J, leaving 6 bases unmatched. The specimen sequenced was peripheral blood or thyroid tissue (not recorded which). This sequence joins TRBV29-1 and TRBJ2-7, with TRBD1 matching 8 bases. This sequence was found in an adult woman with Graves' disease, either hyperthyroidism or ophthalmopathy (not recorded which). CDR3 residues: CSHRDRNYEQYF. DNA of the CDR3: TGCAGCCACCGGGACAGGAACTACGAGCAGTACTTC.